This T cell receptor (beta chain) stems from a study of naive and memory T cell subsets. Broader study findings: This RNA-based method may be sensitive to activation-related transcript changes.

Four PCR rounds used nested alpha and beta constant region primers plus the SP2 primer. TCRdb processed the 5' RACE reads anew with MiXCR; each CDR3 protein has one entry. Seen here are about 48,000 distinct CDR3 sequences, approximately 4.8% observed once, and the top ten hold around 0.84%. Ten or more counts support this clonotype. Its antigen is unknown. The library had UMIs added by 3' ligation of an oligonucleotide to TCR cDNA. RNA was extracted from roughly 2.6 ml of whole blood of healthy adults. This CDR3 region has 12 residues. Looked up from germline, CDR1 is MDHEN and CDR2 is SYDVKM. Trimming pared 2 bases from V and 4 bases from J, leaving 4 bases between.

This TCR derives from a female donor in good health. The genes are TRBV28 and TRBJ2-3; D remains unclear. DNA of the CDR3: TGTGCCAGCAGTTTAATCGCAGATACGCAGTATTTT. This sequence encodes CASSLIADTQYF.